The rows below give T cell receptor beta chains drawn from one sample of a study of blood T cell repertoires in COVID-19. This table comes from immunoSEQ multiplex PCR, and its TCRdb copy is limited to in-frame clones, with some not included. Of about 320,000 clones detected, around 90% appear once; the ten largest clones hold about 5%. Sequenced input: PBMCs or T cells enriched from blood (not recorded which). The source of these receptors is a man between 60 and 75 years old who had recovered from COVID-19. CDR3s include the opening cysteine and the closing phenylalanine or tryptophan. D genes are given only for firm matches. Rows may omit the clone size; those that give it use once, few, many or a size class.

v_gene	d_gene	abundance	j_gene	CDR3nt	CDR3aa
TRBV28	-	-	TRBJ1-4	TGTGCCAGCCGGAACCAATGGGCAATAAATGAAAAACTGTTTTTT	CASRNQWAINEKLFF
TRBV2	-	-	TRBJ2-2	TGTGCCAGCAGTGTCCTGGACAGCGACACCGGGGAGCTGTTTTTT	CASSVLDSDTGELFF
TRBV7-9	-	-	TRBJ1-3	TGTGCCAGCAGCTCTCAGCGCCTACCGGGGGATAGGTCTGGAAACACCATATATTTT	CASSSQRLPGDRSGNTIYF
TRBV5-1	-	once	TRBJ2-2	TGCGCCAGCAGCCCCCGGTTGGTCACCGGGGAGCTGTTTTTT	CASSPRLVTGELFF
TRBV28	TRBD1	-	TRBJ1-1	TGTGCCAGCACCCCTTTCGGACGGGACAGGGGCCTGAACACTGAAGCTTTCTTT	CASTPFGRDRGLNTEAFF
TRBV6-5	-	-	TRBJ2-7	TGTGCCAGCAGTTACCGCGGTACCATGAAAGCGGGCGAGCAGTACTTC	CASSYRGTMKAGEQYF
TRBV20-1	-	-	TRBJ1-5	TGCAGTGCTGGCCAGTATCAGCCCCAGCATTTT	CSAGQYQPQHF
TRBV9	-	once	TRBJ1-5	TGTGCCAGCAGCGTAGGTTTTGGCGGGGGCGAACAGCCCCAGCATTTT	CASSVGFGGGEQPQHF
TRBV5-1	-	-	TRBJ2-3	TGCGCCAGCAGCTTGGAGCGACTGCCGAATACGCAGTATTTT	CASSLERLPNTQYF
TRBV7-9	TRBD1	-	TRBJ1-2	TGTGCCAGCAGCTTAGACCTGGGACAGTCAGCGCGAGGCTACACCTTC	CASSLDLGQSARGYTF
TRBV5-1	TRBD2	-	TRBJ2-7	TGCGCCAGCAGCTGGGGACTAGCGGGAGGGCTTTACGAGCAGTACTTC	CASSWGLAGGLYEQYF
TRBV15	-	-	TRBJ1-2	TGTGCCACCAGCAGAGATCGTGTGGTAACTGATGGCTACACCTTC	CATSRDRVVTDGYTF
TRBV25-1	TRBD2	-	TRBJ2-1	TGTGCCAGCAATCTAGCGGGGAGAGACAATGAGCAGTTCTTC	CASNLAGRDNEQFF
TRBV5-1	TRBD2	-	TRBJ2-1	TGCGCCAGCAGCTTGGCCGGGAGGGTCCAGTTCTTC	CASSLAGRVQFF
TRBV18	TRBD1	-	TRBJ2-1	TGTGCCAGCTCCCTCGGACAGGGTCGGGACAATGAGCAGTTCTTC	CASSLGQGRDNEQFF
TRBV27	-	-	TRBJ2-3	TGTGCCAGCAGTTCTGATAGTAGGGGGTGGGGTACAGATACGCAGTATTTT	CASSSDSRGWGTDTQYF
TRBV14	-	few	TRBJ2-7	TGTGCCAGCGGCCCCCTCTACGAGCAGTACTTC	CASGPLYEQYF
TRBV7-3	TRBD2	-	TRBJ2-2	TGTGCCAGCAGCACAAACAGCGGGAGGGCCACCGGGGAGCTGTTTTTT	CASSTNSGRATGELFF
TRBV15	TRBD2	-	TRBJ2-7	TGTGCCACCAGCAGAGATCTTCGGAGTCGCGGGGGGCGGGACGAGCAGTACTTC	CATSRDLRSRGGRDEQYF
TRBV7-3	TRBD2	-	TRBJ2-1	TGTGCCAGCAGCTCCACCGCGGCGGGAGATGGCAATGAGCAGTTCTTC	CASSSTAAGDGNEQFF
TRBV24-1	-	-	TRBJ2-4	TGTGCCACCAGTGATAATGCGGACCCGGGGGAGTATGGCAAAAACATTCAGTACTTC	CATSDNADPGEYGKNIQYF
TRBV5-1	-	-	TRBJ2-3	TGCGCCAGCAGCCCGGCTATCGACTTAGGAGGGGATACGCAGTATTTT	CASSPAIDLGGDTQYF
TRBV27	TRBD1	-	TRBJ2-7	TGTGCCAGCAGGGGGATGACAGGGCTCCCCAAAGAGCAGTACTTC	CASRGMTGLPKEQYF
TRBV19	-	-	TRBJ2-2	TGTGCCAGTACCACAGGGATCGGGGAGCTGTTTTTT	CASTTGIGELFF
TRBV4-1	-	-	TRBJ1-4	TGCGCCAGCAGCCTAACTAGACAGGAGAATGAAAAACTGTTTTTT	CASSLTRQENEKLFF
TRBV2	-	-	TRBJ1-2	TGTGCCAGCAGTGATAACCAGGCGTATGGCTACACCTTC	CASSDNQAYGYTF
TRBV27	-	-	TRBJ2-1	TGTGCCAGCGGAGGACTTACGAGCTCCTACAATGAGCAGTTCTTC	CASGGLTSSYNEQFF
TRBV12-3/TRBV12-4	-	-	TRBJ1-3	TGTGCCAGCAGGTCGGACAGAAACACCATATATTTT	CASRSDRNTIYF
TRBV7-3	-	-	TRBJ2-7	TGTGCCAGCAGCTTAAAGGGGAGGGAGCAGTACTTC	CASSLKGREQYF
TRBV5-1	TRBD1	-	TRBJ2-1	TGCGCCAGCAGCTTGGCCGGGACAGCCAACAATGAGCAGTTCTTC	CASSLAGTANNEQFF
TRBV6-5	-	-	TRBJ1-2	TGTGCCAGCAGCAAGGGACAACCCAAGGGCTATGGCTACACCTTC	CASSKGQPKGYGYTF
TRBV30	TRBD1	once	TRBJ1-3	TGTGCCTGGAGACCAGGGGGCTCTGGAAACACCATATATTTT	CAWRPGGSGNTIYF
TRBV5-1	TRBD1	-	TRBJ2-1	TGCGCCAGCAGCTTTGCGGGACAGGTGACCGATGAGCAGTTCTTC	CASSFAGQVTDEQFF
TRBV28	TRBD1	-	TRBJ2-7	TGTGCCAGCAGTTTATTTCCGGACAGGGTAGCCTACGAGCAGTACTTC	CASSLFPDRVAYEQYF
TRBV7-9	-	-	TRBJ1-1	TGTGCCAGCAGCTTACGGGGCCTCGGGGGCACTGAAGCTTTCTTT	CASSLRGLGGTEAFF
TRBV6-5	TRBD1	-	TRBJ1-1	TGTGCCAGCAGTTACTACAGAGGACAGGGGAGTGTGGCTTTCTTT	CASSYYRGQGSVAFF
TRBV24-1	-	-	TRBJ1-2	TGTGCCACCAGTGATTTGGGCGGTATCTACACCTTC	CATSDLGGIYTF
TRBV15	TRBD1	-	TRBJ1-2	TGTGCCACCAGCCGACAGGGGTCGAGTGGCTACACCTTC	CATSRQGSSGYTF
TRBV24-1	-	once	TRBJ2-3	TGTGCCACCAGGTCAGGGCACTCCACAGATACGCAGTATTTT	CATRSGHSTDTQYF
TRBV27	TRBD1	-	TRBJ2-7	TGTGCCAGCAGTTTATCCCTCGGACAGGGGTATACCTACGAGCAGTACTTC	CASSLSLGQGYTYEQYF
TRBV28	TRBD1	-	TRBJ1-1	TGTGCCAGCAGTTTTTTCGACAGGGGGAACACTGAAGCTTTCTTT	CASSFFDRGNTEAFF
TRBV15	TRBD1	-	TRBJ1-2	TGTGCCACCAGCAGGGGACAGGGGGCGTATGGCTACACCTTC	CATSRGQGAYGYTF
TRBV6-5	TRBD1	few	TRBJ2-7	TGTGCCAGCCAGACAGGGCTCGATAAAGAGCAGTACTTC	CASQTGLDKEQYF
TRBV6-2/TRBV6-3	-	-	TRBJ1-2	TGTGCCAGCAGTTATACTCTGTATGGCTACACCTTC	CASSYTLYGYTF
TRBV24-1	-	-	TRBJ1-5	TGTGCCACCAGTGACGCAACCGGGAACAATCAGCCCCAGCATTTT	CATSDATGNNQPQHF
TRBV5-1	TRBD2	-	TRBJ2-7	TGCGCCAGCAGCTTGGCCGGGGCTAGCGGGAGTATCGAGCAGTACTTC	CASSLAGASGSIEQYF
TRBV28	TRBD2	-	TRBJ2-5	TGTGCCAGCAGTTTTTACGGGAGGGGTCAAGAGACCCAGTACTTC	CASSFYGRGQETQYF
TRBV27	TRBD2	-	TRBJ2-5	TGTGCCAGCAGTTTAAAGGGACTAGCTGGGGAGACCCAGTACTTC	CASSLKGLAGETQYF
TRBV21-1	-	-	TRBJ2-7	TGTGCCAGCAGCAAAGCGGGCAGGATGAATAGTCAGCCTACCTACGAGCAGTACTTC	CASSKAGRMNSQPTYEQYF
TRBV12-5	-	-	TRBJ1-4	TGTGCTGCCCACCGGGTGCCTAATGAAAAACTGTTTTTT	CAAHRVPNEKLFF
TRBV11-2	-	-	TRBJ2-2	TGTGCCAGCAGCTTGGCCGGGAGAGGGGAGCTGTTTTTT	CASSLAGRGELFF
TRBV27	-	-	TRBJ2-7	TGTGCCAGCAGTTTAGGGGCGGGATCCGCCTACGAGCAGTACTTC	CASSLGAGSAYEQYF
TRBV7-2	-	-	TRBJ2-7	TGTGCCAGCAGCCCCCAGCGAATCGGATCTTCTGAGCAGTACTTC	CASSPQRIGSSEQYF
TRBV9	TRBD1	-	TRBJ1-4	TGTGCCAGCAGCGTGGAACAGGGGGCAACAGGTGAAAAACTGTTTTTT	CASSVEQGATGEKLFF
TRBV4-3	-	-	TRBJ2-3	TGCGCCAGCAGCCAAGATCTAGGAACTGGTCCAGATACGGAAGGTACGCAGTATTTT	CASSQDLGTGPDTEGTQYF
TRBV9	-	-	TRBJ2-1	TGTGCCAGCAGCGTAGTGGGACTCACCTCCTACAATGAGCAGTTCTTC	CASSVVGLTSYNEQFF
TRBV7-9	-	-	TRBJ2-6	TGTGCCAGCAGCAACAACTCTGGGGCCAACGTCCTGACTTTC	CASSNNSGANVLTF
TRBV5-1	TRBD2	-	TRBJ2-1	TGCGCCAGCAGCTCCTTAGCGGGAGGGAACAATGAGCAGTTCTTC	CASSSLAGGNNEQFF
TRBV7-9	TRBD2	-	TRBJ2-7	TGTGCCAGCAGCTTAATTGCGGGAGTAGACGAGCAGTACTTC	CASSLIAGVDEQYF